These 29 T cell receptor beta chains originate from one sample sequenced in a study of cytotoxic CD8 clonotypes in ibrutinib-treated CLL. Clones were read by immunoSEQ multiplex PCR, and TCRdb kept only the in-frame ones, dropping some. The repertoire consists of nearly 300,000 clones, with less than 85% occurring once and the leading ten covering about 5%. This material consisted of PBMCs, taken at disease progression, from a patient treated with ibrutinib. These receptors all come from a human donor with chronic lymphocytic leukemia.

This chain uses TRBV15 with TRBJ2-2; 7 positions agree with TRBD1. After removal of 8 bases from V and 4 bases from J, the junction contained 13 bases not matched to a gene. Germline lookup yields CDR1 LNHNV and CDR2 YYDKDF (reference sequence). The CDR3 loop spans 16 amino acids. The CDR3 reads CATHGQDILFTGELFF. CDR3 nucleotide sequence: TGTGCCACCCACGGACAGGACATTTTGTTCACCGGGGAGCTGTTTTTT.

V is TRBV10-3 and J is TRBJ1-1, with TRBD1 matching 8 bases. The CDR3 loop spans 12 amino acids. Germline values: CDR1 ENHRY, CDR2 SYGVKD. V shed 10 bases, J shed 5 bases, and the junction held 6 bases outside the gene matches. As DNA, the CDR3 is TGTGCCACCCGGACAGGGCAGACTGAAGCTTTCTTT. Translating it yields CATRTGQTEAFF.

This clone showed up just a few times. This sequence joins TRBV2 and TRBJ2-5, with D hard to call. Germline assignment: CDR1 SNHLY and CDR2 FYNNEI. Between the trimmed V and J ends, which lost 7 bases and 12 bases, there was a span of 30 bases. This CDR3 contains 16 residues. CDR3 sequence reads: CASTRTPQTSSPPKYF. CDR3 coding DNA: TGTGCCAGCACCCGAACTCCACAGACCAGTAGCCCACCGAAGTACTTC.

This chain uses TRBV4-2 with TRBJ2-1; 8 positions agree with TRBD2. The CDR3 has 16 residues. Looked up from germline, CDR1 is LGHNA and CDR2 is YNFKEQ. Unmatched junction bases numbered 1, after V lost 0 bases and J lost 0 bases. CDR3 in amino acids: CASSQDGGDSYNEQFF. CDR3 DNA sequence: TGTGCCAGCAGCCAAGACGGGGGGGACTCCTACAATGAGCAGTTCTTC.

This chain links TRBV5-4 with TRBJ1-1; TRBD1 matches 8 bases. Trimming took 2 bases from V and 1 from J; bases not matched to a gene: 10. CDR1 SGHNT and CDR2 YYREEE come from the germline V gene (reference sequence). The CDR3 runs to 17 residues. CDR3 protein: CASSLLGQGARNTEAFF. The CDR3 region has the DNA TGTGCCAGCAGCTTACTAGGTCAGGGGGCACGGAACACTGAAGCTTTCTTT.

The J gene is TRBJ2-3, the V gene TRBV7-2, with D unclear. Germline V CDR1 and CDR2: SGHTA, FQGNSA. Trimming left V 6 bases short and J 10 bases short, with 17 bases between. This CDR3 is 13 amino acids long. The chain's CDR3 is CASSPTDAGPQYF. Here the CDR3 DNA reads TGTGCCAGCAGTCCCACTGACGCCGGCCCGCAGTATTTT.

This clone was seen more than once but under ten times. J is TRBJ2-2 and V is TRBV27; no definite D call. The V and J ends lost 6 bases and 7 bases respectively, with 12 bases between them. The CDR3 is 13 residues long. Germline V gene data show CDR1 as MNHEY and CDR2 as SMNVEV (reference sequence). CDR3: CASSLRLGGELFF. CDR3 sequence (DNA): TGTGCCAGCAGCTTACGGCTGGGCGGGGAGCTGTTTTTT.

The J gene is TRBJ2-7, the V gene TRBV19; 11 bases fit TRBD2. Germline V gene sequence: CDR1 LNHDA, CDR2 SQIVND (reference sequence). J was trimmed by 3 bases and V by 4 bases; bases with no gene match: 5. This CDR3 is built from 15 residues. DNA for the CDR3: TGTGCCAGTAGTAGGGGGACTAGCGGTTACTACGAGCAGTACTTC. Translating gives CASSRGTSGYYEQYF.

V gene TRBV13 combines with J gene TRBJ2-7; D is undetermined. The CDR3 loop spans 13 amino acids. V dropped 0 bases and J dropped 5 bases, with 8 bases sitting between them. Germline V gene lookup returns CDR1 PRHDT and CDR2 FYEKMQ (reference sequence). CDR3 sequence: CASSLGEANEQYF. The CDR3 nucleotides are TGTGCCAGCAGCTTAGGCGAAGCGAACGAGCAGTACTTC.

This clone has only a few counts. The V and J genes are TRBV6-5 and TRBJ2-1, with no clear D. V lost 3 bases, J lost 7 bases, and 10 bases lay in between. CDR1 and CDR2 (germline): MNHEY, SVGAGI. CDR3 length: 13 residues. The CDR3 sequence: CASSYIVGNEQFF. The CDR3 DNA reads as TGTGCCAGCAGTTATATCGTGGGGAATGAGCAGTTCTTC.

V usage is TRBV18 and J usage is TRBJ1-1; TRBD1 is a possible D gene (6 bases). Germline CDR1 reads KGHSH; CDR2 reads LQKENI. With 5 bases removed from V and 0 bases from J, the gap between germline ends came to 13 bases. The CDR3 is 15 amino acids. The CDR3 loop is CASSSPTGLNTEAFF. The CDR3 DNA sequence: TGTGCCAGCTCATCCCCGACAGGATTGAACACTGAAGCTTTCTTT.

This clone was seen more than once but under ten times. CDR3 sequence: CASSLAWRAHNEQFF. CDR3 sequence (DNA): TGTGCCAGCAGCTTAGCTTGGCGGGCACACAATGAGCAGTTCTTC. The rearrangement joins TRBV7-9 to TRBJ2-1; D possibly corresponds to TRBD2 (5 bases). The germline V and J ends were trimmed by 0 bases and 5 bases, with 11 bases remaining between them. CDR1 is SEHNR and CDR2 is FQNEAQ in the germline V gene (reference sequence). This CDR3 is built from 15 residues.

The V call is TRBV5-1, the J call TRBJ2-1; D is uncertain. With 3 bases removed from V and 8 bases from J, the gap between germline ends came to 12 bases. The CDR3 runs to 13 residues. Germline CDR1 and CDR2: SGHRS and YFSETQ. The CDR3 spells CASSSAPTYEQFF. The CDR3 DNA reads as TGCGCCAGCAGCTCCGCGCCGACATATGAGCAGTTCTTC.

This chain uses TRBV7-9 with TRBJ2-5, with D possibly TRBD1 on 6 matching bases. This CDR3 region has 16 residues. Trimming took 3 bases from V and 4 from J, leaving 18 bases between them. Germline CDR1 is SEHNR and CDR2 is FQNEAQ (reference sequence). The CDR3: CASSLSLTGSGETQYF. As DNA, the CDR3 is TGTGCCAGCAGCTTGTCCCTAACAGGGAGCGGAGAGACCCAGTACTTC. Using reference TRBV7-9 and TRBJ2-5 for the parts outside the CDR3, the full variable domain is DTGVSQNPRHKITKRGQNVTFRCDPISEHNRLYWYRQTLGQGPEFLTYFQNEAQLEKSRLLSDRFSAERPKGSFSTLEIQRTEQGDSAMYLCASSLSLTGSGETQYFGPGTRLLVL.

CDR3 loop: CASSGPLTATNYGYTF. CDR3 nucleotide sequence: TGCGCCAGCAGTGGGCCGCTGACAGCAACTAACTATGGCTACACCTTC. J is TRBJ1-2 and V is TRBV10-2; tentative D call: TRBD1 (5 bases). Germline V gives CDR1 WSHSY, CDR2 SAAADI. Trimming removed 4 bases at V and 0 bases at J, with 15 bases between. The CDR3 extends over 16 amino acids.

The rearrangement joins TRBV5-6 to TRBJ2-1; D possibly corresponds to TRBD1 (5 bases). V gave up 3 bases and J gave up 2 bases, with 15 bases separating them. The CDR3 is 16 residues long. Germline CDR1 SGHDT, CDR2 YYEEEE. The CDR3 loop reads CASSSGSGFTYNEQFF. DNA of the CDR3: TGTGCCAGCAGCTCTGGCTCAGGGTTTACCTACAATGAGCAGTTCTTC. The full variable domain, its missing parts supplied by reference TRBV5-6 and TRBJ2-1, is DAGVTQSPTHLIKTRGQQVTLRCSPKSGHDTVSWYQQALGQGPQFIFQYYEEEERQRGNFPDRFSGHQFPNYSSELNVNALLLGDSALYLCASSSGSGFTYNEQFFGPGTRLTVL.

The chain carries TRBV6-4 and TRBJ2-3; D is perhaps TRBD2 (5 bases). The germline V gene encodes CDR1 MRHNA and CDR2 SNTAGT. There are 15 residues in the CDR3. V lost 3 bases and J 1 base, leaving 11 bases between the germline ends. The CDR3 DNA follows: TGTGCCAGCAGTGAATCGAGGCGGGGCACAGATACGCAGTATTTT. Translating gives CASSESRRGTDTQYF.

CDR3 DNA sequence: TGCGCCAGCAGCCCGAGACTAGCGGGAGGGGGTTACGAGCAGTACTTC. It specifies CASSPRLAGGGYEQYF. This sequence joins TRBV5-1 and TRBJ2-7; 14 nucleotides line up with TRBD2. The V segment lost 4 bases and the J segment 4 bases; nucleotides outside the gene matches: 7. This CDR3 is 16 amino acids long. The germline gives CDR1 SGHRS, CDR2 YFSETQ.

The gene calls are TRBV5-1 and TRBJ1-5; tentative D call: TRBD1 (5 bases). This CDR3 is built from 14 residues. Germline V gene lookup returns CDR1 SGHRS and CDR2 YFSETQ. Trimming took off 4 bases at V and 11 bases at J, with 19 bases between the two ends. CDR3 sequence reads: CASSPRGGSPAQHF. In DNA form, the CDR3 reads TGCGCCAGCAGCCCCCGGGGGGGGTCTCCGGCCCAGCATTTT.

This clone is a singleton in its sample. The chain carries TRBV12-2 and TRBJ2-3; the DNA was not used to check the table's D call, TRBD2. TRBV12-2 is labeled a pseudogene. This CDR3 is 19 amino acids long. CDR3 nucleotide sequence: TGTGCAAGTCGCTGGGACGGACTAGCGGGAAGAACGGACACAGATACGCAGTATTTT. Translating gives CASRWDGLAGRTDTDTQYF.

The chain employs TRBV5-4 and TRBJ2-5, with 9 bases that match TRBD1. Germline V gives CDR1 SGHNT, CDR2 YYREEE (reference sequence). The J segment lost 4 bases and the V segment lost 4 bases, leaving 8 bases of the junction unmatched. CDR3 length: 15 residues. This chain's CDR3 is CASSVPGQGTETQYF. The CDR3 region has the DNA TGTGCCAGCAGCGTTCCGGGACAGGGTACAGAGACCCAGTACTTC. The whole variable domain, remainder taken from reference TRBV5-4 and TRBJ2-5, is ETGVTQSPTHLIKTRGQQVTLRCSSQSGHNTVSWYQQALGQGPQFIFQYYREEENGRGNFPPRFSGLQFPNYSSELNVNALELDDSALYLCASSVPGQGTETQYFGPGTRLLVL.

About this clone itself: Other DNA sequences in the same sample also yield this CDR3. The chain employs TRBV6-5 and TRBJ2-7; 7 bases match TRBD2. Trimming removed 0 bases from V and 4 bases from J; junction bases left unmatched: 3. The CDR3 covers 14 residues. CDR1 and CDR2 from the germline V gene are MNHEY and SVGAGI. CDR3 nucleotides: TGTGCCAGCAGTTACTCGGGGGGGTTGTACGAGCAGTACTTC. Protein: CASSYSGGLYEQYF.

V usage is TRBV4-3 and J usage is TRBJ2-3; tentative D call: TRBD1 (5 bases). Trimming cost V 4 bases and J 2 bases, with 10 bases left between them. The CDR3 has 14 residues. CDR1 LGHNA and CDR2 YSLEER come from the germline V gene. CDR3 protein: CASSRRDSTDTQYF. CDR3 DNA: TGCGCCAGCAGCCGCAGGGATTCCACAGATACGCAGTATTTT.

The sample holds a few counts of this clone. V and J are TRBV9 and TRBJ1-2; 9 bases match TRBD1. Germline CDR1 is SGDLS and CDR2 is YYNGEE. The CDR3 sequence is 15 residues long. The V segment lost 3 bases and the J segment 4 bases; nucleotides outside the gene matches: 7. The CDR3 DNA sequence: TGTGCCAGCAGCGGACGGGACAGGGTGGTCTATGGCTACACCTTC. This encodes CASSGRDRVVYGYTF.

The chain is built from TRBV5-1 and TRBJ2-5; D unclear. V lost 0 bases and J 5 bases, leaving 5 bases between the germline ends. The CDR3 extends over 12 amino acids. CDR1 SGHRS and CDR2 YFSETQ come from the germline V gene. As DNA, the CDR3 is TGCGCCAGCAGCTTGGAGTTCGAGACCCAGTACTTC. It is translated as CASSLEFETQYF.

The rearrangement uses TRBV27 and TRBJ1-2, with TRBD1 matching over 9 bases. J lost 4 bases, V lost 5 bases, and 5 bases had no gene match. Germline V gives CDR1 MNHEY, CDR2 SMNVEV (reference sequence). This CDR3 has 14 residues. The DNA for the CDR3 is TGTGCCAGCAGTGTAACGGGACAGGGCTATGGCTACACCTTC. This sequence encodes CASSVTGQGYGYTF.

This rearrangement joins TRBV14 to TRBJ1-2; perhaps TRBD1 as D (5 bases). Trimming removed 0 bases at V and 6 bases at J, with 14 bases between. The germline V gene has CDR1 SGHDN and CDR2 FVKESK. The CDR3 is 15 amino acids. DNA for the CDR3: TGTGCCAGCAGCCAAGAGTGGCAGGGCCGGAATGGCTACACCTTC. This codes for CASSQEWQGRNGYTF.

This chain connects TRBV27 to TRBJ2-7, with a possible D match to TRBD1 (6 bases). The CDR3 extends over 14 amino acids. Germline V lookup: CDR1 MNHEY, CDR2 SMNVEV (reference sequence). Trimming pared 8 bases from V and 4 bases from J, leaving 18 bases between. This CDR3 reads CASGNGAGVYEQYF. CDR3 coding DNA: TGTGCCAGCGGAAACGGGGCAGGGGTTTACGAGCAGTACTTC.

The chain joins TRBV6-5 to TRBJ2-2, with D possibly TRBD2 on 6 matching bases. V was shortened by 6 bases and J by 7 bases, with 12 bases between the two germline ends. Germline assignment: CDR1 MNHEY and CDR2 SVGAGI. The CDR3 sequence is 13 residues long. The CDR3 here is CASRTQGGGELFF. CDR3 DNA: TGTGCCAGCAGGACGCAGGGAGGCGGGGAGCTGTTTTTT.